The 13 T cell receptor beta chains presented below share a single source sample, sequenced in a study of shared clonotypes between healthy human individuals. Profiled with immunoSEQ multiplex PCR; TCRdb holds only in-frame clones, not every one. This table has 1.6 million or so clones, over 95% appearing once. The source material was naive CD4+ T cells sorted from blood. Subset: CD45RA+ positively selected. The receptors come from a man aged 25 to 45 in good health.

The V call is TRBV4-1, the J call TRBJ2-3; TRBD1 agrees at 8 bases. V was clipped by 2 bases and J by 3 bases; unmatched bases: 7. The CDR3 has 16 residues. Germline CDR1 and CDR2: MGHRA and YSYEKL. The CDR3 DNA reads TGCGCCAGCAGCCAACAGGGGGCGGGTAGGACAGATACGCAGTATTTT. This codes for CASSQQGAGRTDTQYF.

The chain carries TRBV30 and TRBJ2-7, with 7 bases aligning to TRBD1. In germline, CDR1 is GTSNPN, CDR2 SVGIG (reference sequence). J lost 3 bases, V lost 2 bases, and 1 base had no gene match. This CDR3 contains 12 residues. The CDR3 DNA sequence: TGTGCCTGGAGTCACAGGGGCTACGAGCAGTACTTC. Translating it yields CAWSHRGYEQYF.

The CDR3, as DNA: TGCAGTGCGAGCACAGGGGATAAACTGTTTTTT. Amino acid sequence: CSASTGDKLFF. The V and J genes are TRBV20-1 and TRBJ1-4; the match to TRBD1 covers 7 bases. CDR1 DFQATT and CDR2 SNEGSKA come from the germline V gene (reference sequence). The junction had 6 bases not matched to a gene; V was cut back by 6 bases and J by 11 bases. CDR3 length equals 11 residues.

This chain joins TRBV5-5 and TRBJ2-1; D not resolved. Germline lookup yields CDR1 SGHKS and CDR2 YYEKEE (reference sequence). V was pared by 3 bases and J by 5 bases, with 15 bases between. This CDR3 spans 15 amino acids. CDR3 bases: TGTGCCAGCAGCTGGGTACCGGGTCCCGACAATGAGCAGTTCTTC. It encodes CASSWVPGPDNEQFF. Filled out from reference TRBV5-5 and TRBJ2-1, the complete variable domain reads DAGVTQSPTHLIKTRGQQVTLRCSPISGHKSVSWYQQVLGQGPQFIFQYYEKEERGRGNFPDRFSARQFPNYSSELNVNALLLGDSALYLCASSWVPGPDNEQFFGPGTRLTVL.

The rearrangement links TRBV11-2 to TRBJ2-3, with D hard to call. There are 15 residues in the CDR3. V lost 6 bases, J lost 5 bases, and 18 bases lay in between. Germline CDR1 SGHAT, CDR2 FQNNGV. CDR3 in DNA: TGTGCCAGCAGTCTAGACCGGAGCTGGGGAGATACGCAGTATTTT. This translates into CASSLDRSWGDTQYF.

The chain employs TRBV7-3 and TRBJ2-7, with D perhaps matching TRBD2 (6 bases). The germline CDR1 and CDR2 sequences are SGHTA and FQGTGA. Trimming shortened V by 2 bases and J by 3 bases, and 11 bases separated the two germline ends. The CDR3 contains 14 residues. CDR3 protein: CASSLVASDYEQYF. The DNA for the CDR3 is TGTGCCAGCAGCTTAGTGGCTAGCGACTACGAGCAGTACTTC.

The chain is built from TRBV5-1 and TRBJ2-7; D may be TRBD1 or TRBD2 (6 bases each). V shed 0 bases and J shed 5 bases, with 15 bases lying between them. The CDR3 contains 15 residues. Germline assignment: CDR1 SGHRS and CDR2 YFSETQ. The CDR3 loop reads CASSLARGRVDEQYF. The CDR3, as DNA: TGCGCCAGCAGCTTGGCCCGGGGGCGCGTCGACGAGCAGTACTTC.

The rearrangement links TRBV19 to TRBJ1-2; TRBD1 might be the D (5 bases). Trimming pared 4 bases from V and 3 bases from J, leaving 12 bases between. CDR3 size: 14 residues. Germline assignment: CDR1 LNHDA and CDR2 SQIVND (reference sequence). CDR3 DNA: TGTGCCAGTAGTAGGAATCTGGGGGACTATGGCTACACCTTC. This sequence encodes CASSRNLGDYGYTF.

The CDR3 sequence: CASSVQQGTGLAFF. The CDR3 DNA follows: TGTGCCAGCAGCGTACAACAAGGGACAGGGTTAGCTTTCTTT. The chain joins TRBV9 to TRBJ1-1, with 9 bases lining up with TRBD1. The CDR3 totals 14 residues. V was pared by 1 base and J by 10 bases, with 8 bases of the junction left unmatched. Looked up from germline, CDR1 is SGDLS and CDR2 is YYNGEE.

V is TRBV4-2 and J is TRBJ2-7; 7 bases map to TRBD2. The CDR3 runs 17 residues. Germline CDR1 and CDR2: LGHNA and YNFKEQ. The ends lost 1 base at V and 3 bases at J; junction bases unmatched: 12. The CDR3 DNA is TGTGCCAGCAGCCAAGGATCGACTAGCCCACCCATCTACGAGCAGTACTTC. The encoded protein is CASSQGSTSPPIYEQYF.

This clone was seen only once. This sequence joins TRBV11-3 and TRBJ2-3; D unclear. Germline V lookup: CDR1 SGHNT, CDR2 YENEEA. The CDR3 sequence is 14 residues long. Trimming took off 0 bases at V and 6 bases at J, with 10 bases between the two ends. The CDR3 DNA sequence: TGTGCCAGCAGCTTAGAAGCTCTTGGGGATACGCAGTATTTT. This gives the protein CASSLEALGDTQYF.

This clone was picked up one time. The chain combines TRBV27 with TRBJ1-2; TRBD1 might be the D (6 bases). The length of the CDR3 is 15 residues. V was cut by 4 bases and J by 4 bases, with 16 bases left in between. Germline V gene data show CDR1 as MNHEY and CDR2 as SMNVEV (reference sequence). CDR3 in DNA: TGTGCCAGCAGTTGGAGGGGGGGGATGGGCTATGGCTACACCTTC. The encoded protein is CASSWRGGMGYGYTF.

The rearrangement links TRBV28 to TRBJ2-7; D remains unclear. Germline assignment: CDR1 MDHEN and CDR2 SYDVKM. The CDR3 is 11 residues long. Trimming took off 8 bases at V and 2 bases at J, with 7 bases between the two ends. The CDR3 nucleotides read TGTGCCAGCGGCCTTGCCTACGAGCAGTACTTC. Protein sequence: CASGLAYEQYF.